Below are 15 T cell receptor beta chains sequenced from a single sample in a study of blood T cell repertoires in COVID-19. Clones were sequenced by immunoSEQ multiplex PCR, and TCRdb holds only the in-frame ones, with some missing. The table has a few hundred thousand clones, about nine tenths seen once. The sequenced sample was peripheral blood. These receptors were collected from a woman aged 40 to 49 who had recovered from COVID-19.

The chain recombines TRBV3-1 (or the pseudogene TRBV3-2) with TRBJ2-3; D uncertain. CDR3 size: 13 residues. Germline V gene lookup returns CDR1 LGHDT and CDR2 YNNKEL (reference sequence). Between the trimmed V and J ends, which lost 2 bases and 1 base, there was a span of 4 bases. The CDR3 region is CASSQLGTDTQYF. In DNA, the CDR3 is TGTGCCAGCAGCCAACTTGGCACAGATACGCAGTATTTT.

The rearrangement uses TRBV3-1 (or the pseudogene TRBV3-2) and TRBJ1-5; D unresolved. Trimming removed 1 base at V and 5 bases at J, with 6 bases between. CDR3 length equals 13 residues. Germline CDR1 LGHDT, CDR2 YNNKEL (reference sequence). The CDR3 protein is CASSQAVDQPQHF. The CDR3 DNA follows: TGTGCCAGCAGCCAAGCGGTGGATCAGCCCCAGCATTTT.

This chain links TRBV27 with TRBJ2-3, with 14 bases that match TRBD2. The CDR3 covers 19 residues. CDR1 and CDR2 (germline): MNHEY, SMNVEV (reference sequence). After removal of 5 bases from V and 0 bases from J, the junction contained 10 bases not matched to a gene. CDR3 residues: CASSPPWTSGRTSTDTQYF. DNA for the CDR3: TGTGCCAGCAGTCCCCCATGGACTAGCGGGAGGACTAGCACAGATACGCAGTATTTT.

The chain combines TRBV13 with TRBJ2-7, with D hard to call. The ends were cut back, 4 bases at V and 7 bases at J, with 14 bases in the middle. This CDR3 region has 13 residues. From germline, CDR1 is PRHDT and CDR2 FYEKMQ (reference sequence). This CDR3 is CASSSRGPGEQYF. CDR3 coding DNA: TGTGCCAGCAGCTCCCGTGGGCCTGGGGAGCAGTACTTC.

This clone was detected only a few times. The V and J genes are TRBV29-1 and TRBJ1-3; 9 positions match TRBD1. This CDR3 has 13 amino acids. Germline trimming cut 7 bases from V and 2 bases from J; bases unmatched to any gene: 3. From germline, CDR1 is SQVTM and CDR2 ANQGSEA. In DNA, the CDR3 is TGCAGCGCCGGGGACAGGGCTGGAAACACCATATATTTT. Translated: CSAGDRAGNTIYF.

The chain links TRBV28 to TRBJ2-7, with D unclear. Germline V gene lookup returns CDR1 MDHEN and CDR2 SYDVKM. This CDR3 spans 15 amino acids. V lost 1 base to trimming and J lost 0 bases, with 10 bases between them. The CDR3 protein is CASSLSVVDSYEQYF. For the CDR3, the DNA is TGTGCCAGCAGTTTATCGGTCGTAGACTCCTACGAGCAGTACTTC. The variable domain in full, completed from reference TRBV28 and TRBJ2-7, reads DVKVTQSSRYLVKRTGEKVFLECVQDMDHENMFWYRQDPGLGLRLIYFSYDVKMKEKGDIPEGYSVSREKKERFSLILESASTNQTSMYLCASSLSVVDSYEQYFGPGTRLTVT.

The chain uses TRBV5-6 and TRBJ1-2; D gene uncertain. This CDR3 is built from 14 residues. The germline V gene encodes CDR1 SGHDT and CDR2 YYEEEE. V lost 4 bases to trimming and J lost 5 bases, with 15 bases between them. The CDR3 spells CASSRRGERYGYTF. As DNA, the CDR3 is TGTGCCAGCAGCCGACGCGGGGAGCGGTATGGCTACACCTTC. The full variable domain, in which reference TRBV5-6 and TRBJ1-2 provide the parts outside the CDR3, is DAGVTQSPTHLIKTRGQQVTLRCSPKSGHDTVSWYQQALGQGPQFIFQYYEEEERQRGNFPDRFSGHQFPNYSSELNVNALLLGDSALYLCASSRRGERYGYTFGSGTRLTVV.

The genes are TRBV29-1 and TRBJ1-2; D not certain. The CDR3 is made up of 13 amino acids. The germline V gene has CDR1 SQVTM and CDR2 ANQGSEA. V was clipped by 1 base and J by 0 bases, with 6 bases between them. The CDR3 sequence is CSVEGGANYGYTF. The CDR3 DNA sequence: TGCAGCGTTGAAGGGGGAGCTAACTATGGCTACACCTTC.

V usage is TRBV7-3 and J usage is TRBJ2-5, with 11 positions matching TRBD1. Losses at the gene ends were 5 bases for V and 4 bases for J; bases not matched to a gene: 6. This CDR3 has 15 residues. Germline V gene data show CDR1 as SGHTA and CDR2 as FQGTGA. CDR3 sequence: CASSARTGGGETQYF. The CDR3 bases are TGTGCCAGCAGCGCCCGGACAGGGGGCGGAGAGACCCAGTACTTC.

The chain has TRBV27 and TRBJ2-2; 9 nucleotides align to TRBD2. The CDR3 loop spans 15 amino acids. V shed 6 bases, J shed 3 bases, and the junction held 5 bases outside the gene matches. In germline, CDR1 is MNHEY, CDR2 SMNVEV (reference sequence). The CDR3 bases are TGTGCCAGCAGGGTCCGACTAGCGGACACCGGGGAGCTGTTTTTT. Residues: CASRVRLADTGELFF.

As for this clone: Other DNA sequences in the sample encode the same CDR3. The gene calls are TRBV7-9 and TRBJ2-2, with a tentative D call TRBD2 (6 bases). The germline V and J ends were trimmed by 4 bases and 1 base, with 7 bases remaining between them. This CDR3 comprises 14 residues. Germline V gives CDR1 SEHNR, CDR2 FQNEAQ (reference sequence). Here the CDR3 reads CASSSGLNTGELFF. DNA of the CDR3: TGTGCCAGCAGCTCGGGACTGAACACCGGGGAGCTGTTTTTT.

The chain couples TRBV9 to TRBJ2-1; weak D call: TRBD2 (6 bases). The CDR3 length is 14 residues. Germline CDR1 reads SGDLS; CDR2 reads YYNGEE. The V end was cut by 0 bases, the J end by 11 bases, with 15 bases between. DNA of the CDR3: TGTGCCAGCAGCGTAGTGAGTAGCGGCGAACAGCAGTTCTTC. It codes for CASSVVSSGEQQFF.

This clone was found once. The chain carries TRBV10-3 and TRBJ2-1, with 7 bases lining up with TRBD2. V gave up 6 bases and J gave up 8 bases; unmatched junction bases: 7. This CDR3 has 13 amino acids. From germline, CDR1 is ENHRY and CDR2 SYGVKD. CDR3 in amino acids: CAIRGGTVDEQFF. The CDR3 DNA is TGTGCCATCAGGGGAGGGACTGTCGATGAGCAGTTCTTC.

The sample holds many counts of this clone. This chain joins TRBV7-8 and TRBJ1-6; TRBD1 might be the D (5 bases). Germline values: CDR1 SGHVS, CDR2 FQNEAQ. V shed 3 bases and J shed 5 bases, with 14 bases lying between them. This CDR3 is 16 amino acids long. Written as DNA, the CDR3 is TGTGCCAGCAGCTTGGACACGACCCTTAATAATTCACCCCTCCACTTT. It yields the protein CASSLDTTLNNSPLHF.

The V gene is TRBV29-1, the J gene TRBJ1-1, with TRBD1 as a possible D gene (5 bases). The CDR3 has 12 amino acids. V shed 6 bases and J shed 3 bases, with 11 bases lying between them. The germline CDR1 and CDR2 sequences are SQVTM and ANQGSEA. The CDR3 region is CSVPGGDTEAFF. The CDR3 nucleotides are TGCAGCGTCCCCGGGGGGGACACTGAAGCTTTCTTT.